This TCR beta chain was recovered during a study of T-cell memory formation after mild COVID-19. The CDR3 runs 13 residues. Comments on this clonotype: Its antigen is still unknown.

Study-level points and caveats: Clones that got smaller from day 15 to 85 had even CD4/CD8, while clones growing later tipped toward CD4+.

One entry per CDR3 protein results from TCRdb running MiXCR on the 5' RACE reads. Of just over 400,000 distinct CDR3 sequences in the sample, 23% were seen once. Material for sequencing was PBMCs or a T cell subset sorted from them (not recorded which). The TCR sequence derives from an adult woman who had mild COVID-19 (a few samples of this study predate the infection). Cell type and time point are not known. The gene calls are TRBV21-1 and TRBJ2-5. TRBV21-1 is a pseudogene locus. CDR3 amino acids: CASSKGGSETQYF. The CDR3 DNA reads as TGTGCCAGCAGCAAAGGTGGATCGGAGACCCAGTACTTC.